A single sample gave rise to the 26 T cell receptor beta chains below, sequenced in a study of vaccination effects on CD4 cells after COVID-19. Before sequencing, viral peptide pools were used by the ViraFEST assay to expand antigen-specific CD4+ T cells. The authors isolated CD4+ T cells after roughly 10 days of culture. Data came from immunoSEQ multiplex PCR; TCRdb stores just in-frame clones and leaves some out. The sample includes some 59,000 clones, roughly 80% of them seen just once. These receptors' antigens are unknown. The source material was CD4+ T cells from PBMCs cultured with HCoV-229E spike peptides, sampled before COVID-19 vaccination. These receptors all stem from a human donor who received a COVID-19 vaccine.

The chain uses TRBV24-1 and TRBJ1-5; 7 bases are a match to TRBD1. The V segment lost 4 bases and the J segment 2 bases; nucleotides outside the gene matches: 4. CDR1 is KGHDR, CDR2 SFDVKD, per germline. The CDR3 is made up of 15 amino acids. The DNA for the CDR3 is TGTGCCACCAGTGACCCCACAGGGGGCAATCAGCCCCAGCATTTT. The encoded protein is CATSDPTGGNQPQHF.

V is TRBV5-5 and J is TRBJ2-5; no definite D call. CDR1 and CDR2 (germline): SGHKS, YYEKEE (reference sequence). This CDR3 has 12 residues. Deletions cut 0 bases from V and 4 bases from J, with 4 bases between. CDR3 coding DNA: TGTGCCAGCAGCTTGGGAGCAGAGACCCAGTACTTC. It specifies CASSLGAETQYF.

The CDR3 nucleotides read TGCGCCAGCAGCATGACAGGGAGTAACACCGGGGAGCTGTTTTTT. As protein: CASSMTGSNTGELFF. J is TRBJ2-2 and V is TRBV10-1; 7 bases align to TRBD1. The V gene's germline CDR1 is WNHNN and CDR2 SYGVQD (reference sequence). This CDR3 is built from 15 residues. J was trimmed by 2 bases and V by 6 bases; bases with no gene match: 6.

This clone was recorded a few times. The gene calls are TRBV7-9 and TRBJ1-1; D is uncertain. In germline, CDR1 is SEHNR, CDR2 FQNEAQ (reference sequence). Trimming stripped 4 bases from V and 4 bases from J, with 13 bases between. The CDR3 spans 14 residues. CDR3 sequence: CASSSPPGGTEAFF. Here the CDR3 DNA reads TGTGCCAGCAGCTCCCCCCCGGGAGGCACTGAAGCTTTCTTT. The full variable domain, rest sourced from reference TRBV7-9 and TRBJ1-1, is DTGVSQNPRHKITKRGQNVTFRCDPISEHNRLYWYRQTLGQGPEFLTYFQNEAQLEKSRLLSDRFSAERPKGSFSTLEIQRTEQGDSAMYLCASSSPPGGTEAFFGQGTRLTVV.

The J gene is TRBJ1-2, the V gene TRBV29-1; possibly TRBD1 for D (6 bases). Germline CDR1 reads SQVTM; CDR2 reads ANQGSEA. This CDR3 is 15 amino acids long. Trimming left V 5 bases short and J 0 bases short, with 16 bases between. The CDR3 reads CSVIREGVTNYGYTF. The CDR3 DNA follows: TGCAGCGTTATCAGAGAGGGGGTAACTAACTATGGCTACACCTTC.

This clone was found a few times. This chain links TRBV2 with TRBJ2-2; 7 nucleotides align to TRBD1. Germline V gene data show CDR1 as SNHLY and CDR2 as FYNNEI. The CDR3 spans 15 residues. The V and J ends lost 6 bases and 0 bases, in that order; junction bases with no gene match: 4. The CDR3 DNA sequence: TGTGCCAGCAGGGGGACAGATGCGAACACCGGGGAGCTGTTTTTT. The encoded protein is CASRGTDANTGELFF.

The chain is built from TRBV12-3 or TRBV12-4 and TRBJ1-2; D uncertain. V gave up 6 bases and J gave up 4 bases, with 6 bases separating them. CDR3 length: 11 amino acids. CDR3 region: CASSVLYGYTF. The CDR3 DNA follows: TGTGCCAGCAGCGTCCTCTATGGCTACACCTTC.

The chain carries TRBV5-1 and TRBJ2-7, with a weak D call TRBD1 (5 bases). Germline CDR1 reads SGHRS; CDR2 reads YFSETQ. This CDR3 has 15 residues. V was pared by 0 bases and J by 6 bases, with 16 bases between. The CDR3 sequence: CASSLGVHEQGEQYV. The CDR3 bases are TGCGCCAGCAGCTTGGGCGTACATGAGCAGGGCGAGCAGTACGTC.

This sequence joins TRBV6-6 and TRBJ2-1, with D uncertain. V lost 1 base and J lost 8, with 6 bases in between. This CDR3 has 12 amino acids. Per germline, CDR1 MNHNY and CDR2 SVGAGI (reference sequence). The DNA for the CDR3 is TGTGCCAGCAGTTACTTTCGCGATGAGCAGTTCTTC. Translated, it gives CASSYFRDEQFF.

This rearrangement joins TRBV4-3 to TRBJ2-1, with 8 bases lining up with TRBD1. Losses at the gene ends were 0 bases for V and 6 bases for J; bases not matched to a gene: 10. From germline, CDR1 is LGHNA and CDR2 YSLEER. The CDR3 spans 17 residues. Here the CDR3 DNA reads TGCGCCAGCAGCCAAGACACAGGGGGTAGGTTGGGCAATGAGCAGTTCTTC. Translating gives CASSQDTGGRLGNEQFF.

The gene calls are TRBV6-5 and TRBJ1-6; 9 bases line up with TRBD1. Unmatched junction bases numbered 12, after V lost 6 bases and J lost 12 bases. CDR3 length: 15 amino acids. Germline lookup yields CDR1 MNHEY and CDR2 SVGAGI. The CDR3 reads CASSVSGTGTLPLHF. CDR3 nucleotide sequence: TGTGCCAGCAGCGTCTCCGGGACAGGGACGTTACCCCTCCACTTT.

This rearrangement joins TRBV3-1 (or the pseudogene TRBV3-2) to TRBJ1-1; D might be TRBD1 (6 bases). V was shortened by 4 bases and J by 4 bases, with 16 bases between the two germline ends. This CDR3 is 15 amino acids long. The germline CDR1 and CDR2 sequences are LGHDT and YNNKEL (reference sequence). CDR3 coding DNA: TGTGCCAGCAGCCCATATCAGGGGACGAGCACTGAAGCTTTCTTT. This codes for CASSPYQGTSTEAFF.

The chain uses TRBV7-9 and TRBJ2-1; unclear D gene. The V end lost 6 bases, the J end lost 6 bases, and 12 bases lay between the germline ends. CDR1 and CDR2 from the germline V gene are SEHNR and FQNEAQ (reference sequence). The CDR3 is made up of 13 amino acids. CDR3 DNA sequence: TGTGCCAGCAGTTCGACTGGCCCCAATGAGCAGTTCTTC. This sequence encodes CASSSTGPNEQFF.

The genes are TRBV9 and TRBJ2-3; D may be TRBD2 (6 bases). V was pared by 1 base and J by 11 bases, with 14 bases between. This CDR3 has 13 amino acids. Looked up from germline, CDR1 is SGDLS and CDR2 is YYNGEE. CDR3 region: CASSVQGWGLQYF. The DNA of the CDR3 is TGTGCCAGCAGCGTACAGGGATGGGGACTGCAGTATTTT.

The rearrangement uses TRBV2 and TRBJ1-4; TRBD1 aligns across 9 bases. The CDR3 sequence is 14 residues long. J gave up 5 bases and V 6 bases, and 4 bases lay outside the gene matches. Germline V gene lookup returns CDR1 SNHLY and CDR2 FYNNEI. The CDR3 region has the DNA TGTGCCAGCAGCCCGGGACAGGGAAATGAAAAACTGTTTTTT. Translating it yields CASSPGQGNEKLFF.

This clone was seen a handful of times. This sequence joins TRBV9 and TRBJ1-3, with no clear D. Germline-derived CDR1 and CDR2 are SGDLS and YYNGEE. V lost 4 bases and J 0 bases, leaving 11 bases between the germline ends. This CDR3 comprises 15 residues. The CDR3 loop reads CASSPLGGSGNTIYF. CDR3 bases: TGTGCCAGCAGCCCCTTAGGAGGCTCTGGAAACACCATATATTTT.

The chain couples TRBV19 to TRBJ2-7; 8 nucleotides align to TRBD1. The CDR3 runs to 15 residues. From germline, CDR1 is LNHDA and CDR2 SQIVND (reference sequence). The trim removed 2 bases at V and 1 base at J, leaving 4 bases unmatched. Written as DNA, the CDR3 is TGTGCCAGTAGTATATATACAGGGGGGTCCTACGAGCAGTACGTC. This translates into CASSIYTGGSYEQYV.

This clone was detected a few times. The V call is TRBV6-5, the J call TRBJ1-1; D not certain. CDR1 is MNHEY and CDR2 is SVGAGI in the germline V gene. Trimming removed 8 bases at V and 7 bases at J, with 11 bases between. The CDR3 consists of 11 residues. CDR3 region: CASRGPFEAFF. DNA of the CDR3: TGTGCCAGCCGCGGACCCTTTGAAGCTTTCTTT.

V gene TRBV7-3 combines with J gene TRBJ2-3; tentative D call: TRBD1 (6 bases). This CDR3 is built from 16 residues. Germline CDR1 reads SGHTA; CDR2 reads FQGTGA. V was trimmed by 4 bases and J by 0 bases, leaving 14 bases between them. CDR3 coding DNA: TGTGCCAGCAGCTCCCAAGGGACAATTAGCACAGATACGCAGTATTTT. Translating it yields CASSSQGTISTDTQYF.

The chain carries TRBV9 and TRBJ2-1; no definite D call. Germline V lookup: CDR1 SGDLS, CDR2 YYNGEE. This CDR3 has 13 residues. V was trimmed by 7 bases and J by 4 bases, leaving 12 bases between them. This CDR3 reads CASANSLYNEQFF. CDR3 in DNA: TGTGCCAGCGCAAACAGCCTATACAATGAGCAGTTCTTC.

This chain uses TRBV12-5 with TRBJ2-2, with a tentative D call TRBD2 (6 bases). The CDR3 has 17 amino acids. V shed 5 bases and J shed 2 bases, with 18 bases lying between them. Germline-derived CDR1 and CDR2 are LGHNT and FRNRAP. CDR3 in amino acids: CASGLPTGSVNTGELFF. CDR3 nucleotide sequence: TGTGCTAGTGGTCTACCTACCGGGAGCGTTAACACCGGGGAGCTGTTTTTT.

The rearrangement joins TRBV15 to TRBJ2-7; the D is unclear. The germline V gene has CDR1 LNHNV and CDR2 YYDKDF (reference sequence). Trimming left V 0 bases short and J 4 bases short, with 7 bases between. The CDR3 has 13 amino acids. The DNA for the CDR3 is TGTGCCACCAGCAGAGAACGGAGTTACGAGCAGTACGTC. It encodes CATSRERSYEQYV.

The V gene is TRBV12-3 or TRBV12-4, the J gene TRBJ2-7, with no clear D. The CDR3 runs to 13 residues. V lost 3 bases, J lost 4 bases, and 10 bases lay in between. The CDR3 region is CASSFAMNYEQYV. CDR3 nucleotides: TGTGCCAGCAGTTTTGCCATGAATTACGAGCAGTACGTC.

The gene calls are TRBV2 and TRBJ1-5, with 8 bases identical to TRBD1. V was pared by 6 bases and J by 0 bases, with 4 bases of the junction left unmatched. Germline-derived CDR1 and CDR2 are SNHLY and FYNNEI. The CDR3 extends over 15 amino acids. In DNA, the CDR3 is TGTGCCAGCAGCAGGACAGGGATTAGCAATCAGCCCCAGCATTTT. The encoded protein is CASSRTGISNQPQHF.

The chain links TRBV15 to TRBJ2-1; no definite D call. The germline V and J ends were trimmed by 0 bases and 0 bases, with 6 bases remaining between them. CDR3 length: 15 amino acids. CDR1 is LNHNV and CDR2 is YYDKDF in the germline V gene (reference sequence). The CDR3 nucleotides are TGTGCCACCAGCAGAGAACCGAGCTCCTACAATGAGCAGTTCTTC. As protein: CATSREPSSYNEQFF.

The chain is built from TRBV28 and TRBJ2-1, with 13 positions matching TRBD2. Germline V gene lookup returns CDR1 MDHEN and CDR2 SYDVKM. This CDR3 spans 18 amino acids. The V gene end was trimmed by 7 bases and the J gene end by 4 bases; junction bases not matched to a gene: 13. CDR3 protein: CASILRRTSGGLYNEQFF. CDR3 in DNA: TGTGCCAGCATCCTAAGAAGGACTAGCGGGGGCCTTTACAATGAGCAGTTCTTC. The whole variable domain, filled in from reference TRBV28 and TRBJ2-1, reads DVKVTQSSRYLVKRTGEKVFLECVQDMDHENMFWYRQDPGLGLRLIYFSYDVKMKEKGDIPEGYSVSREKKERFSLILESASTNQTSMYLCASILRRTSGGLYNEQFFGPGTRLTVL.